Listed here are 2 T cell receptor beta chains from one sample, sequenced in a study of control samples from healthy donors and cancer patients. The assay was immunoSEQ multiplex PCR, and TCRdb's table has in-frame clones only and misses some. This table holds 120,000 or so clones, around 90% found once. The sequenced sample was blood. The receptor set was obtained from a man between 18 and 29 years old in good health.

The J gene is TRBJ1-2, the V gene TRBV3-1 (or the pseudogene TRBV3-2); D not resolved. V lost 1 base and J lost 2, with 8 bases in between. The CDR3 length is 14 residues. Germline loops: CDR1 LGHDT, CDR2 YNNKEL (reference sequence). CDR3 coding DNA: TGTGCCAGCAGCCAAGTGAGAGGAAACTATGGCTACACCTTC. Encoded protein: CASSQVRGNYGYTF.

In this sample, this clone turned up many times. This chain connects TRBV2 to TRBJ1-1; D is unclear. Trimming pared 8 bases from V and 11 bases from J, leaving 15 bases between. CDR1 and CDR2 from the germline V gene are SNHLY and FYNNEI. There are 11 residues in the CDR3. The CDR3 DNA reads as TGTGCCAGCCATGGGCGGGGTCAGGCTTTCTTT. It is translated as CASHGRGQAFF.